Sequencing of this T cell receptor (beta chain) was carried out in a study of blood T cell repertoires in COVID-19. About the research overall: There were acute and convalescent COVID-19 samples, and they came from the United States, Italy and Spain.

Authors' methods: Nucleated cell number was recorded as an estimate derived from reference gene primer amplification. Generated by immunoSEQ multiplex PCR, the TCRdb table keeps only in-frame clones and is missing some. V, J and clone size were drawn from that table, and D and trimming were deduced from the DNA. This sample has about 55,000 clones, with approximately 85% found just once. The CDR3 covers 13 residues. Germline trimming cut 4 bases from V and 6 bases from J; bases unmatched to any gene: 6. Germline CDR1 and CDR2: SNHLY and FYNNEI. Sequencing was done on a sample of peripheral blood. The chain is built from TRBV2 and TRBJ2-7; 7 bases line up with TRBD2. This sequence was found in a human donor in a cohort sampled during active COVID-19. This chain's CDR3 is CASSGLAVREQYF. The CDR3 DNA follows: TGTGCCAGCAGTGGGCTAGCGGTCCGCGAGCAGTACTTC.